The 17 T cell receptor beta chains in this list originate from one sample, sequenced in a study of low-dose radiotherapy and immunotherapy resistance in tumors. Time point denoted: after trial treatment. The sample's treatment: LDRT plus nivolumab, ipilimumab, low-dose cyclophosphamide and aspirin (RACIN trial). A constant-region primer paired with the V-primer adapter amplified TCRs over about 18 PCR cycles. MiXCR, run by TCRdb on the reads, gives a single entry per CDR3 protein. The profile shows some 52,000 distinct CDR3 sequences, roughly 33% of them singletons. The material sequenced was PBMCs, taken after low-dose radiotherapy plus immunotherapy. Source of these receptors: a male donor with rectosigmoid adenocarcinoma.

This clonotype was seen ten or more times. J is TRBJ1-2 and V is TRBV9; D is undetermined. Between the trimmed V and J ends, which lost 0 bases and 5 bases, there was a span of 14 bases. The CDR3 is 15 residues long. Germline CDR1 SGDLS, CDR2 YYNGEE. DNA for the CDR3: TGTGCCAGCAGCGTAGAGTCCACATCGAGTTATGGCTACACCTTC. Protein: CASSVESTSSYGYTF. The variable domain in full, with the rest retrieved from reference TRBV9 and TRBJ1-2, is DSGVTQTPKHLITATGQRVTLRCSPRSGDLSVYWYQQSLDQGLQFLIQYYNGEERAKGNILERFSAQQFPDLHSELNLSSLELGDSALYFCASSVESTSSYGYTFGSGTRLTVV.

The gene calls are TRBV4-3 and TRBJ2-1; 7 bases match TRBD2. V trimming: 0 bases; J trimming: 4 bases; junction bases outside the gene matches: 3. Germline CDR1 LGHNA, CDR2 YSLEER. The length of the CDR3 is 15 residues. CDR3: CASSQDRRGYNEQFF. The CDR3 bases are TGCGCCAGCAGCCAAGATAGGCGGGGGTACAATGAGCAGTTCTTC.

On this clonotype itself: Sequence at one end of the junction differs from germline and may be a read error. The chain is built from TRBV5-8 and TRBJ1-5; no firm D call. This CDR3 spans 15 amino acids. The germline V gene encodes CDR1 SGHTS and CDR2 YDEGEE. CDR3: CASNLAPTVDQPQHF. In nucleotides, the CDR3 is TGTGCCAGCAACTTGGCCCCGACCGTCGATCAGCCCCAGCATTTT.

This clonotype showed up many times. V gene TRBV12-3 or TRBV12-4 combines with J gene TRBJ2-7; D is unclear. V shed 3 bases and J shed 7 bases, with 10 bases lying between them. The CDR3 totals 12 residues. CDR3 nucleotides: TGTGCCAGCAGTTTTCCAGGCCAAGAGCAGTACTTC. It specifies CASSFPGQEQYF.

In this sample, this clonotype turned up many times. The chain carries TRBV20-1 and TRBJ1-5; D might be TRBD1 (5 bases). Trimming pared 3 bases from V and 7 bases from J, leaving 10 bases between. CDR3 length: 12 residues. Germline CDR1 reads DFQATT; CDR2 reads SNEGSKA (reference sequence). CDR3 in amino acids: CSARGGRQPQHF. The CDR3 DNA follows: TGCAGTGCTAGGGGGGGACGGCAGCCCCAGCATTTT.

Concerning this clonotype itself: A far more abundant clone sits one base away, making this likely a read error. The chain carries TRBV6-8 and TRBJ2-5, with 9 positions matching TRBD1. CDR1 is MNHGY and CDR2 is SAAAGT in the germline V gene. The V gene end was trimmed by 5 bases and the J gene end by 11 bases; junction bases not matched to a gene: 15. The CDR3 totals 15 residues. The CDR3 spells CASSRGQGNYNEQYF. In DNA form, the CDR3 reads TGTGCCAGCAGTAGAGGACAGGGGAACTACAATGAGCAGTACTTC.

This clonotype was recorded many times. The genes are TRBV12-3 or TRBV12-4 and TRBJ2-5; 9 bases match TRBD2. After removal of 5 bases from V and 5 bases from J, the junction contained 9 bases not matched to a gene. The length of the CDR3 is 15 residues. DNA of the CDR3: TGTGCCAGCAGTCGTAGCGGGGGACCGCGGGAGACCCAGTACTTC. It translates to CASSRSGGPRETQYF.

This clonotype was counted ten times or more. The chain combines TRBV12-3 or TRBV12-4 with TRBJ2-7; 10 nucleotides line up with TRBD1. V dropped 2 bases and J dropped 1; count of bases not matched to a gene: 8. The CDR3 length is 17 residues. In DNA, the CDR3 is TGTGCCAGCAGTTTATATGGGACAGGGGAAAAGTCCTACGAGCAGTACTTC. This sequence encodes CASSLYGTGEKSYEQYF.

The table lists this clonotype with many counts. V and J are TRBV6-2 or TRBV6-3 and TRBJ1-5, with 7 bases aligning to TRBD1. V lost 6 bases to trimming and J lost 4 bases; unmatched junction nucleotides: 3. The CDR3 sequence is 13 residues long. Germline CDR1 is MNHEY and CDR2 is SVGEGT. The CDR3 region has the DNA TGTGCCAGCAGACTGACAGGGAATCAGCCCCAGCATTTT. It specifies CASRLTGNQPQHF.

In this sample, this clonotype turned up many times. The chain couples TRBV21-1 to TRBJ2-3; the D call of TRBD2 is as the table states it, not checked on the DNA. TRBV21-1 is assigned pseudogene status. The CDR3 consists of 16 residues. CDR3 sequence: CASSNLSGRGLDTQYF. The CDR3 DNA reads TGTGCCAGCAGCAATCTTAGCGGGAGAGGTTTAGATACGCAGTATTTT.

The sample holds many counts of this clonotype. The chain is built from TRBV12-3 or TRBV12-4 and TRBJ2-1; 12 bases are a match to TRBD2. V lost 8 bases, J lost 4 bases, and 9 bases stayed unmatched. The CDR3 runs 16 residues. The CDR3 is CASGGSGTSGYNEQFF. DNA of the CDR3: TGTGCCAGCGGGGGGTCAGGGACTAGCGGGTACAATGAGCAGTTCTTC.

This clonotype showed up many times. One end of the junction is discordant with germline, which a read error may explain. The genes are TRBV5-1 and TRBJ2-2; a possible D gene is TRBD2 (6 bases). The CDR3 is 13 residues long. Germline CDR1 is SGHRS and CDR2 is YFSETQ. The CDR3 sequence is CASSLTSTGELFF. As DNA, the CDR3 is TGTGCCAGCAGCTTGACTAGTACCGGGGAGCTGTTTTTT.

The J gene is TRBJ2-3, the V gene TRBV5-4, with 8 bases lining up with TRBD2. CDR1 and CDR2 from the germline V gene are SGHNT and YYREEE (reference sequence). V lost 4 bases and J lost 3; bases outside the gene matches: 4. The CDR3 consists of 14 residues. The DNA of the CDR3 is TGTGCCAGCAGCGCGGGGACTAGAACAGATACGCAGTATTTT. Its protein is CASSAGTRTDTQYF.

This clonotype was picked up many times. This chain uses TRBV6-4 with TRBJ2-6; no reliable D call. CDR1 and CDR2 from the germline V gene are MRHNA and SNTAGT. The V end was cut by 0 bases, the J end by 4 bases, with 7 bases between. The CDR3 runs 15 residues. The DNA of the CDR3 is TGTGCCAGCAGTGACTCGGGTCAAGGGGCCAACGTCCTGACTTTC. Its translation is CASSDSGQGANVLTF.

The CDR3 DNA sequence: TGTGCCAGCAGCTTAGGGCTAGCGGGGGTCGGCACAGATACGCAGTATTTT. This gives the protein CASSLGLAGVGTDTQYF. The chain links TRBV5-5 to TRBJ2-3, with TRBD2 matching over 10 bases. This CDR3 has 17 amino acids. CDR1 is SGHKS and CDR2 is YYEKEE in the germline V gene (reference sequence). V shed 2 bases, J shed 1 base, and the junction held 7 bases outside the gene matches.

This clonotype showed up many times. V is TRBV19 and J is TRBJ2-7; maybe TRBD2 (6 bases). V lost 8 bases to trimming and J lost 13 bases, with 24 bases between them. There are 13 residues in the CDR3. The germline CDR1 and CDR2 sequences are LNHDA and SQIVND (reference sequence). Here the CDR3 reads CASRPTGTSSLYF. The CDR3 nucleotides read TGTGCCAGTCGCCCGACTGGGACTTCTTCGTTATACTTC.

There are many counts of this clonotype. This chain uses TRBV20-1 with TRBJ1-2; D remains ambiguous. The ends were cut back, 4 bases at V and 8 bases at J, with 26 bases in the middle. The CDR3 contains 16 residues. The germline CDR1 and CDR2 sequences are DFQATT and SNEGSKA (reference sequence). In nucleotides, the CDR3 is TGCAGTGCTACGGAAGGAACAGAACTTAAGGAATCGGGCTACACCTTC. Amino acids: CSATEGTELKESGYTF.